A selection of T cell receptor beta chains follows, all from one sample in a study of blood T cells in healthy people across ages. TCRdb reprocessed the 5' RACE reads via MiXCR and lists one record per CDR3 protein. The table lists roughly 800,000 distinct CDR3 sequences, 36% of them singletons. Sequences were obtained from blood. The receptors shown here come from a man between 18 and 29 years old in good health. Both conserved end residues are part of each CDR3. Fields, in order: J gene, clone size, V gene, D gene, CDR3 DNA, CDR3 protein. A D gene is named only where the DNA matches it firmly. Clone size is stated in some rows and not others, as once, few, many or a class when expanded.

TRBJ1-1 . TRBV29-1 . TGCAGCGTTGAAGACAGCGGATCTGAAGCTTTCTTT CSVEDSGSEAFF
TRBJ2-1 . TRBV13 . TGTACCAGCAGCTTAGACGGGGGCCTGAGCTCCTACAATGAGCAGTTCTTC CTSSLDGGLSSYNEQFF
TRBJ2-5 . TRBV5-4 . TGTGCCAGCAGCTTGACGGGGTCGCAAGAGACCCAGTACTTC CASSLTGSQETQYF
TRBJ1-2 few TRBV12-3/TRBV12-4 . TGTGCCAGCTACCAAGCGGATGGCTACACCTTC CASYQADGYTF
TRBJ2-4 . TRBV2 . TGTGCCAGCAGTGAAGGAGCAGGGATGGGGGACATTCAGTACTTC CASSEGAGMGDIQYF
TRBJ2-7 once TRBV10-2 TRBD1 TGCGCCAGCAGGGAGACAGGGGGCGCCTGGCAGTACTTC CASRETGGAWQYF
TRBJ2-3 few TRBV27 . TGTGCCAGCCGCTCCAAGGGGCCCAGAGATACGCAGTATTTT CASRSKGPRDTQYF
TRBJ2-1 few TRBV2 TRBD2 TGTGCCAGCACAGGCGCGGGGGGGCTAAACAATGAGCAGTTCTTC CASTGAGGLNNEQFF
TRBJ2-7 . TRBV6-2/TRBV6-3 . TGTGCCAGCAGTTCCGGACGGATCCGCTACGAGCAGTACTTC CASSSGRIRYEQYF
TRBJ2-3 . TRBV3-1 TRBD2 TGTGCCAGCAGCCAAGATCTTATAGCTAGCGGGGATACAGATACGCAGTATTTT CASSQDLIASGDTDTQYF
TRBJ1-1 . TRBV5-1 TRBD1 TGCGCCAGCAGCGACGACAGGGTTTGGACTGAAGCTTTCTTT CASSDDRVWTEAFF
TRBJ2-3 . TRBV9 . TGTGCCAGCAGCGGGGGACCCGTCCCGGATACGCAGTATTTT CASSGGPVPDTQYF
TRBJ2-1 . TRBV12-3/TRBV12-4 TRBD2 TGTGCCAGCAGGGGGTATGCTGGCGGGGGGGGCAATGAGCAGTTCTTC CASRGYAGGGGNEQFF
TRBJ2-3 many TRBV10-3 . TGTGCCATCAGTGTGGAGGGGCTAAGGCGCACAGATACGCAGTATTTT CAISVEGLRRTDTQYF
TRBJ1-5 . TRBV20-1 . TGCAGTGCTCTTAACATTCGGGGAAATCAGCCCCAGCATTTT CSALNIRGNQPQHF
TRBJ2-5 . TRBV7-3 . TGTGCCAGCAGCTCCCTGGGAATAGGCGGGGCAGAGACCCAGTACTTC CASSSLGIGGAETQYF
TRBJ1-6 . TRBV5-1 . TGCGCCAGCAGCCCGGGGCCCTCCAATAATTCACCCCCCCACTTT CASSPGPSNNSPPHF
TRBJ1-5 . TRBV6-5 . TGTGCCAGCAGTTATGTTCGGGGAAGCAATCAGCCCCAGCATTTT CASSYVRGSNQPQHF